The 8 T cell receptor beta chains reported below all come from one sample, sequenced in a study of identifying expanded T cells in peripheral blood. Measured with immunoSEQ multiplex PCR; TCRdb has only the in-frame clones, and not every one. The sample carries 100,000 or so clones, 80% to 90% recorded once. Material: blood. The receptors here all came from a person between 18 and 69 years old in good health.

V is TRBV30 and J is TRBJ1-4; TRBD1 might be the D (5 bases). The CDR3 loop spans 13 amino acids. Trimming stripped 1 base from V and 8 bases from J, with 11 bases between. Per germline, CDR1 GTSNPN and CDR2 SVGIG (reference sequence). DNA for the CDR3: TGTGCCTGGAGTGCGGGCAGGGTCGAAAAACTGTTTTTT. Translating gives CAWSAGRVEKLFF.

V usage is TRBV11-3 and J usage is TRBJ1-1, with D hard to call. Germline V gene data show CDR1 as SGHNT and CDR2 as YENEEA. CDR3 length: 12 residues. V gave up 1 base and J gave up 6 bases, with 6 bases separating them. CDR3 sequence reads: CASSLATAEAFF. DNA for the CDR3: TGTGCCAGCAGCTTAGCCACAGCTGAAGCTTTCTTT.

V usage is TRBV19 and J usage is TRBJ2-2; D uncertain. Germline V gene data show CDR1 as LNHDA and CDR2 as SQIVND (reference sequence). The length of the CDR3 is 13 residues. Trimming cost V 3 bases and J 4 bases, with 6 bases left between them. For the CDR3, the DNA is TGTGCCAGTAGTATTGACGGCACCGGGGAGCTGTTTTTT. This translates into CASSIDGTGELFF.

This chain joins TRBV11-2 and TRBJ1-1; D unclear. CDR1 is SGHAT and CDR2 is FQNNGV in the germline V gene. There are 15 residues in the CDR3. Trimming left V 5 bases short and J 0 bases short, with 13 bases between. In nucleotides, the CDR3 is TGTGCCAGCAGCCCCTGGACGGGGATGAACACTGAAGCTTTCTTT. Protein: CASSPWTGMNTEAFF.

The V gene is TRBV7-9, the J gene TRBJ1-2, with TRBD1 as a possible D gene (6 bases). Looked up from germline, CDR1 is SEHNR and CDR2 is FQNEAQ (reference sequence). V lost 4 bases and J lost 3, with 9 bases in between. This CDR3 region has 13 residues. CDR3 DNA: TGTGCCAGCAGCTCCCACAGGGACTATGGCTACACCTTC. Amino acid sequence: CASSSHRDYGYTF. Drawing the rest from reference TRBV7-9 and TRBJ1-2, the complete variable domain is DTGVSQNPRHKITKRGQNVTFRCDPISEHNRLYWYRQTLGQGPEFLTYFQNEAQLEKSRLLSDRFSAERPKGSFSTLEIQRTEQGDSAMYLCASSSHRDYGYTFGSGTRLTVV.

In its sample, this clone was seen once. The genes are TRBV6-5 and TRBJ2-7; D uncertain. This CDR3 is 13 amino acids long. V was trimmed by 0 bases and J by 6 bases, leaving 9 bases between them. Germline V gene lookup returns CDR1 MNHEY and CDR2 SVGAGI. The CDR3 DNA reads TGTGCCAGCAGTTACTCGTTGGGTGCCGAGCAGTACTTC. Translation: CASSYSLGAEQYF.

This sequence joins TRBV6-1 and TRBJ2-1; D gene ambiguous. The CDR3 sequence is 12 residues long. CDR1 is MNHNS and CDR2 is SASEGT in the germline V gene. The V end was cut by 3 bases, the J end by 9 bases, with 9 bases between. Written as DNA, the CDR3 is TGTGCCAGCAGTGATGTTCAGGTTGAGCAGTTCTTC. It encodes CASSDVQVEQFF.

The genes are TRBV7-9 and TRBJ2-1; 9 bases are a match to TRBD2. V was clipped by 7 bases and J by 5 bases; unmatched bases: 9. Germline values: CDR1 SEHNR, CDR2 FQNEAQ (reference sequence). This CDR3 is built from 15 residues. CDR3 sequence reads: CASILAGGPHNEQFF. The CDR3 coding sequence is TGTGCCAGCATACTCGCGGGAGGGCCGCACAATGAGCAGTTCTTC. Complete variable domain (other parts from reference TRBV7-9 and TRBJ2-1): DTGVSQNPRHKITKRGQNVTFRCDPISEHNRLYWYRQTLGQGPEFLTYFQNEAQLEKSRLLSDRFSAERPKGSFSTLEIQRTEQGDSAMYLCASILAGGPHNEQFFGPGTRLTVL.